Below, 2 T cell receptor beta chains from the same sample are listed, as sequenced in a study of control samples from healthy donors and cancer patients. Profiled with immunoSEQ multiplex PCR; TCRdb holds only in-frame clones, not every one. The sample lists tens of thousands of clones, around nine tenths occurring once. The sequenced sample was blood. The source is a man between 45 and 60 years old in good health.

This clone was picked up a small number of times. V usage is TRBV5-5 and J usage is TRBJ1-1, with TRBD1 matching over 7 bases. Germline CDR1 and CDR2: SGHKS and YYEKEE (reference sequence). The CDR3 covers 12 residues. Trimming took 4 bases from V and 9 from J; bases not matched to a gene: 6. CDR3 residues: CASSRQGEKAFF. The CDR3 DNA is TGTGCCAGCAGCCGACAGGGAGAGAAAGCTTTCTTT.

The rearrangement joins TRBV3-1 (or the pseudogene TRBV3-2) to TRBJ1-2; D is ambiguous. V lost 3 bases and J 4 bases, leaving 3 bases between the germline ends. CDR1 is LGHDT and CDR2 is YNNKEL in the germline V gene (reference sequence). The CDR3 length is 11 residues. The CDR3 DNA follows: TGTGCCAGCAGCCAGGGCTATGGCTACACCTTC. This codes for CASSQGYGYTF.